The 28 T cell receptor beta chains given below trace back to one sample, sequenced in a study of human T cells and chemical hapten exposure. The time point: patch test 1, 2 weeks after DPC sensitization. Indicated treatment: therapeutic diphenylcyclopropenone sensitization with weekly scalp DPC. TCRdb re-called the RACE reads with MiXCR, one entry per CDR3 protein. Of about 380,000 distinct CDR3 sequences listed, about 4.8% are singletons. Sequenced here: whole blood, sampled in connection with sensitization to the hapten diphenylcyclopropenone (DPC). All receptors come from a woman between 50 and 59 years old with alopecia areata. Some clones in this sample may be carry-over from other donors' samples.

This clonotype was seen many times. The chain joins TRBV20-1 to TRBJ1-2, with a tentative D call TRBD1 (5 bases). The germline gives CDR1 DFQATT, CDR2 SNEGSKA (reference sequence). Trimming removed 4 bases from V and 6 bases from J, with 15 bases in between. The CDR3 is made up of 13 amino acids. The CDR3: CSATGFGPDGYTF. In DNA form, the CDR3 reads TGCAGTGCTACAGGGTTCGGTCCGGATGGCTACACCTTC.

There are many counts of this clonotype. Here the CDR3 DNA reads TGTGCTAGTGGTTTGCAGGGACTTGGGGCTTTCTTT. Its protein is CASGLQGLGAFF. This chain joins TRBV12-5 and TRBJ1-1, with a possible D match to TRBD1 (5 bases). Trimming left V 2 bases short and J 11 bases short, with 12 bases between. Germline-derived CDR1 and CDR2 are LGHNT and FRNRAP. The CDR3 runs to 12 residues.

This clonotype was found a few times. The genes are TRBV10-1 and TRBJ2-3; tentatively, D is TRBD1 or TRBD2 (5 bases each). From germline, CDR1 is WNHNN and CDR2 SYGVQD (reference sequence). The V and J ends lost 3 bases and 11 bases respectively, with 12 bases between them. This CDR3 contains 12 residues. The CDR3 DNA reads TGCGCCAGCAGTGAAGGGACCTCCGTGCAGTATTTT. Its protein product is CASSEGTSVQYF.

This clonotype was found many times. V is TRBV29-1 and J is TRBJ1-1; D gene uncertain. The CDR3 is 10 residues long. V was cut by 3 bases and J by 5 bases, with 4 bases left in between. Germline values: CDR1 SQVTM, CDR2 ANQGSEA. CDR3 protein: CSVEWTEAFF. CDR3 coding DNA: TGCAGCGTTGAGTGGACTGAAGCTTTCTTT.

This clonotype was counted many times. The chain has TRBV6-2 or TRBV6-3 and TRBJ2-1; 10 bases are a match to TRBD1. The CDR3 totals 15 residues. In germline, CDR1 is MNHEY, CDR2 SVGEGT. The V segment lost 7 bases and the J segment 7 bases; nucleotides outside the gene matches: 10. CDR3 nucleotide sequence: TGTGCCAGCATCCCGACAGGGGGCGCGATGAATGAGCAGTTCTTC. This translates into CASIPTGGAMNEQFF.

This clonotype was recorded many times. This chain connects TRBV7-9 to TRBJ1-4; D is uncertain. Trimming left V 1 base short and J 5 bases short, with 11 bases between. Germline lookup yields CDR1 SEHNR and CDR2 FQNEAQ (reference sequence). The length of the CDR3 is 15 residues. The CDR3 coding sequence is TGTGCCAGCAGCTTAGAAGGGCGGAGGAATGAAAAACTGTTTTTT. Its translation: CASSLEGRRNEKLFF.

This clonotype was counted at least ten times. The CDR3 DNA reads TGCGCCAGCAGCTTGGGGGTAACGACGCAGGACGAGCAGTACTTC. Translated: CASSLGVTTQDEQYF. J is TRBJ2-7 and V is TRBV5-1; D unclear. This CDR3 has 15 residues. From germline, CDR1 is SGHRS and CDR2 YFSETQ. The germline V and J ends were trimmed by 0 bases and 5 bases, with 15 bases remaining between them.

This clonotype showed up many times. The J gene is TRBJ2-2, the V gene TRBV5-8; D is perhaps TRBD1 or TRBD2 (5 bases each). This CDR3 is built from 14 residues. Per germline, CDR1 SGHTS and CDR2 YDEGEE. V lost 4 bases and J 4 bases, leaving 11 bases between the germline ends. The chain's CDR3 is CASSTTGGTGELFF. The DNA for the CDR3 is TGTGCCAGCAGCACAACTGGGGGCACCGGGGAGCTGTTTTTT. The whole variable domain, filled in from reference TRBV5-8 and TRBJ2-2, reads EAGVTQSPTHLIKTRGQQATLRCSPISGHTSVYWYQQALGLGLQFLLWYDEGEERNRGNFPPRFSGRQFPNYSSELNVNALELEDSALYLCASSTTGGTGELFFGEGSRLTVL.

This clonotype has at least ten counts. The chain combines TRBV11-2 with TRBJ2-3, with 10 nucleotides matching TRBD2. Per the germline V gene, CDR1 is SGHAT and CDR2 is FQNNGV. V lost 2 bases, J lost 0 bases, and 5 bases stayed unmatched. There are 17 residues in the CDR3. The CDR3 reads CASSLLTSGVSTDTQYF. As DNA, the CDR3 is TGTGCCAGCAGCTTACTAACTAGCGGGGTTAGCACAGATACGCAGTATTTT.

This clonotype was seen at least ten times. This sequence joins TRBV20-1 and TRBJ2-7; 13 bases are a match to TRBD2. V shed 6 bases and J 5 bases; nucleotides not matched to a gene: 7. CDR1 is DFQATT and CDR2 is SNEGSKA in the germline V gene (reference sequence). CDR3 length equals 14 residues. In DNA, the CDR3 is TGCAGTGCCTCCTTTGGACTAGCGGGAGACGAGCAGTACTTC. Residues: CSASFGLAGDEQYF.

Ten or more counts support this clonotype. The chain is built from TRBV2 and TRBJ1-5; D not resolved. V lost 8 bases, J lost 0 bases, and 11 bases lay in between. Germline V lookup: CDR1 SNHLY, CDR2 FYNNEI. This CDR3 has 14 residues. Here the CDR3 reads CASVGWGSNQPQHF. The DNA of the CDR3 is TGTGCCAGCGTTGGCTGGGGTAGCAATCAGCCCCAGCATTTT.

CDR3 coding DNA: TGTGCCAGCAGCTTGGTCGAAAACACAGATACGCAGTATTTT. Translated, it gives CASSLVENTDTQYF. The genes are TRBV5-8 and TRBJ2-3, with D unclear. The CDR3 runs to 14 residues. V lost 0 bases and J lost 2, with 7 bases in between. The germline V gene encodes CDR1 SGHTS and CDR2 YDEGEE.

This clonotype came up many times. The chain combines TRBV9 with TRBJ2-3; TRBD1 agrees at 12 bases. The CDR3 covers 16 residues. Losses at the gene ends were 4 bases for V and 5 bases for J; bases not matched to a gene: 8. From germline, CDR1 is SGDLS and CDR2 YYNGEE. For the CDR3, the DNA is TGTGCCAGCAGCTTCACGGGACAGGGGGCATTAGATACGCAGTATTTT. Its translation is CASSFTGQGALDTQYF.

This clonotype came up a few times. The chain carries TRBV21-1 and TRBJ2-1; the listed D gene, TRBD2, was not tested against the DNA. TRBV21-1 is a pseudogene segment. The CDR3 length is 17 residues. CDR3 sequence: CASSNINPSGERNEQFF. CDR3 sequence (DNA): TGTGCCAGCAGCAATATCAACCCTAGCGGGGAACGGAATGAGCAGTTCTTC.

This clonotype appeared many times. The V and J genes are TRBV21-1 and TRBJ2-7; the table's D gene call, TRBD2, was not cross checked with the DNA. TRBV21-1 is labeled a pseudogene. The CDR3 extends over 16 amino acids. CDR3 in DNA: TGTGCCAGCAGCAAAGGAAGCGGGAGGGCCCCCTACGAGCAGTACTTC. It is translated as CASSKGSGRAPYEQYF.

The sample holds many counts of this clonotype. This chain links TRBV2 with TRBJ2-3; 10 bases are a match to TRBD2. Germline CDR1 reads SNHLY; CDR2 reads FYNNEI. CDR3 length: 16 residues. After removal of 7 bases from V and 5 bases from J, the junction contained 12 bases not matched to a gene. CDR3 coding DNA: TGTGCCAGCAAATTAGGTGGACTAGCGGTTCAAGATACGCAGTATTTT. As protein: CASKLGGLAVQDTQYF.

In this sample, this clonotype turned up many times. V is TRBV28 and J is TRBJ2-6; D is unresolved. There are 15 residues in the CDR3. Germline V CDR1 and CDR2: MDHEN, SYDVKM. Trimming stripped 2 bases from V and 0 bases from J, with 5 bases between. CDR3 bases: TGTGCCAGCAGTTTAAGGGTCTCTGGGGCCAACGTCCTGACTTTC. Amino acids: CASSLRVSGANVLTF. The variable domain in full, with the rest retrieved from reference TRBV28 and TRBJ2-6, is DVKVTQSSRYLVKRTGEKVFLECVQDMDHENMFWYRQDPGLGLRLIYFSYDVKMKEKGDIPEGYSVSREKKERFSLILESASTNQTSMYLCASSLRVSGANVLTFGAGSRLTVL.

This clonotype has just a few counts. The V and J genes are TRBV5-5 and TRBJ1-5; D may be TRBD1 (5 bases). The ends were cut back, 1 base at V and 5 bases at J, with 16 bases in the middle. Germline lookup yields CDR1 SGHKS and CDR2 YYEKEE (reference sequence). The CDR3 sequence is 16 residues long. CDR3 in amino acids: CASSLRIGTEHQPQHF. The CDR3 DNA sequence: TGTGCCAGCAGCTTGAGGATCGGGACGGAACATCAGCCCCAGCATTTT.

There are many counts of this clonotype. The chain joins TRBV20-1 to TRBJ2-7; 11 nucleotides match TRBD2. The CDR3 extends over 15 amino acids. Germline V gene sequence: CDR1 DFQATT, CDR2 SNEGSKA (reference sequence). V lost 5 bases, J lost 4 bases, and 10 bases stayed unmatched. This CDR3 reads CSAPALAGGLYEQYF. In DNA form, the CDR3 reads TGCAGTGCTCCCGCCCTAGCGGGGGGTTTATACGAGCAGTACTTC.

V gene TRBV4-2 combines with J gene TRBJ1-1, with 12 bases matching TRBD1. Germline V CDR1 and CDR2: LGHNA, YNFKEQ. The CDR3 covers 20 residues. Trimming cost V 8 bases and J 1 base; bases outside gene matches: 20. The CDR3 reads CASPLYGTGGRLRTNTEAFF. In DNA, the CDR3 is TGTGCCAGCCCTCTCTACGGGACAGGGGGCCGATTGAGAACGAACACTGAAGCTTTCTTT.

This clonotype was counted at least ten times. V and J are TRBV11-2 and TRBJ2-4; possibly TRBD1 for D (5 bases). V lost 4 bases, J lost 6 bases, and 28 bases lay in between. CDR1 and CDR2 (germline): SGHAT, FQNNGV. This CDR3 is 19 amino acids long. The CDR3 is CASSSTTVRVAEILNIQYF. In nucleotides, the CDR3 is TGTGCCAGCAGCTCTACGACAGTACGGGTCGCCGAGATACTAAACATTCAGTACTTC.

The V call is TRBV20-1, the J call TRBJ2-3, with 9 bases aligning to TRBD2. Germline V gene lookup returns CDR1 DFQATT and CDR2 SNEGSKA (reference sequence). The CDR3 runs 13 residues. In DNA, the CDR3 is TGCCGCGGGGGGGGCGGAAACACAGATACGCAGTATTTT. Amino acid sequence: CRGGGGNTDTQYF.

The chain uses TRBV3-1 and TRBJ2-1; 11 bases align to TRBD2. V was clipped by 3 bases and J by 7 bases; unmatched bases: 2. CDR1 LGHDT and CDR2 YNNKEL come from the germline V gene (reference sequence). This CDR3 has 14 residues. The CDR3, as DNA: TGTGCCAGCAGCCATCTAGCGGGGGGTAATGAGCAGTTCTTC. This encodes CASSHLAGGNEQFF.

The chain carries TRBV10-1 and TRBJ2-2; 8 bases map to TRBD2. CDR3 size: 14 residues. CDR1 WNHNN and CDR2 SYGVQD come from the germline V gene (reference sequence). With 8 bases clipped from V and 7 bases from J, the junction kept 9 bases outside the gene matches. The CDR3 sequence: CASSFQREYGELFF. CDR3 bases: TGCGCCAGCTCCTTTCAGCGGGAGTACGGGGAGCTGTTTTTT.

Comments on this clonotype: With a much larger clone just one base away, this may be a read error. The chain employs TRBV20-1 and TRBJ1-6; 7 bases agree with TRBD1. CDR1 and CDR2 from the germline V gene are DFQATT and SNEGSKA (reference sequence). The CDR3 extends over 16 amino acids. V lost 1 base and J lost 6; bases outside the gene matches: 9. CDR3 region: CSARVETGRRNSPLHF. DNA for the CDR3: TGCAGTGCTAGAGTTGAGACAGGGCGCCGTAATTCACCCCTCCACTTT.

V and J are TRBV13 and TRBJ2-3, with 14 bases fitting TRBD2. CDR1 is PRHDT and CDR2 is FYEKMQ in the germline V gene (reference sequence). With 4 bases clipped from V and 4 bases from J, the junction kept 10 bases outside the gene matches. The CDR3 covers 18 residues. The CDR3 loop is CASSSTTSGGALPDTQYF. CDR3 in DNA: TGTGCCAGCAGCTCGACGACTAGCGGGGGGGCTTTGCCAGATACGCAGTATTTT.

In this sample, this clonotype turned up many times. The genes are TRBV27 and TRBJ2-1; D gene ambiguous. Between the trimmed V and J ends, which lost 4 bases and 6 bases, there was a span of 7 bases. This CDR3 has 12 amino acids. Germline assignment: CDR1 MNHEY and CDR2 SMNVEV (reference sequence). This CDR3 reads CASSSDGNEQFF. The DNA of the CDR3 is TGTGCCAGCAGTTCCGACGGCAATGAGCAGTTCTTC.

This clonotype has more than one count but fewer than ten. The chain joins TRBV12-3 or TRBV12-4 to TRBJ1-6; TRBD1 might be the D (6 bases). The V and J ends lost 5 bases and 6 bases respectively, with 20 bases between them. The CDR3 is 17 residues long. CDR3 in amino acids: CASSPIVHRETNSPLHF. The CDR3 coding sequence is TGTGCCAGCAGTCCGATAGTACACAGGGAGACTAATTCACCCCTCCACTTT.